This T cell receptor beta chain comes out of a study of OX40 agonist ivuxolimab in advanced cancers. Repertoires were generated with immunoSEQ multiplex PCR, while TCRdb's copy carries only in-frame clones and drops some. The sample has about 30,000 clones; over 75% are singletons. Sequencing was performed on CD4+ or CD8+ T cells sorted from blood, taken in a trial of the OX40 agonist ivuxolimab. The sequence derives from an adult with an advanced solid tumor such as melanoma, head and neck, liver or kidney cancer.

DNA of the CDR3: TGTGCCAGCAGCTTAGGCAAGGAAAAACTGTTTTTT. Translating it yields CASSLGKEKLFF. The rearrangement links TRBV7-8 to TRBJ1-4; D not certain. Trimming pared 1 base from V and 8 bases from J, leaving 5 bases between. This CDR3 contains 12 residues. Germline loops: CDR1 SGHVS, CDR2 FQNEAQ.